Only a few counts were recorded for the clone carrying this T cell receptor (beta chain). Its antigen is unidentified. The data stem from a study of response to subunit inactivated influenza vaccine. General study points: Seasonal influenza vaccination, on each occasion, was suggested by the authors to recruit few new T cells.

TCRdb fed the RT-PCR reads into MiXCR, producing one record per CDR3 protein. The top ten hold around 1.8% of the sample, which has about 520,000 distinct CDR3 sequences, approximately 24% seen once. Trimming removed 8 bases from V and 4 bases from J, with 12 bases in between. Germline values: CDR1 ENHRY, CDR2 SYGVKD. The CDR3 runs to 13 residues. This TCR derives from a man aged 50-60 years who received an inactivated influenza vaccine. The sequencing used CD4+ T cells sorted from PBMCs, collected 5 days after vaccination. This chain uses TRBV10-3 with TRBJ2-1; no clear D. The CDR3 loop reads CAISVNPYNEQFF. The DNA for the CDR3 is TGTGCCATCTCCGTGAACCCTTACAATGAGCAGTTCTTC.